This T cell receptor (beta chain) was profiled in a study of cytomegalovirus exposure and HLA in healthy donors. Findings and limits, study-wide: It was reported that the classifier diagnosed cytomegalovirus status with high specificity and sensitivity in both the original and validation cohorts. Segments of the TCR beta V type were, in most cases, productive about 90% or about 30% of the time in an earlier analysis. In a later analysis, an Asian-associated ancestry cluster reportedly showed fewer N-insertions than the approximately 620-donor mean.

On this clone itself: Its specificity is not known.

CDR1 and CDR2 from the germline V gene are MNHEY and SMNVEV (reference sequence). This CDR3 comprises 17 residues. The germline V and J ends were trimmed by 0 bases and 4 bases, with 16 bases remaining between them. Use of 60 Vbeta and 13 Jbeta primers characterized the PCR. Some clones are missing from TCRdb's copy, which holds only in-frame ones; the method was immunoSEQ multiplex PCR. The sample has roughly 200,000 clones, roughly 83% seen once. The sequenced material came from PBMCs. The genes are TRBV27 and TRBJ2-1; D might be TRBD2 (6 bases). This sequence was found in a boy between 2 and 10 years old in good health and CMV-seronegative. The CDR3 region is CASSLSPVTSYYNEQFF. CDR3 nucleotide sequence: TGTGCCAGCAGTTTATCCCCGGTAACTAGCTATTACAATGAGCAGTTCTTC.